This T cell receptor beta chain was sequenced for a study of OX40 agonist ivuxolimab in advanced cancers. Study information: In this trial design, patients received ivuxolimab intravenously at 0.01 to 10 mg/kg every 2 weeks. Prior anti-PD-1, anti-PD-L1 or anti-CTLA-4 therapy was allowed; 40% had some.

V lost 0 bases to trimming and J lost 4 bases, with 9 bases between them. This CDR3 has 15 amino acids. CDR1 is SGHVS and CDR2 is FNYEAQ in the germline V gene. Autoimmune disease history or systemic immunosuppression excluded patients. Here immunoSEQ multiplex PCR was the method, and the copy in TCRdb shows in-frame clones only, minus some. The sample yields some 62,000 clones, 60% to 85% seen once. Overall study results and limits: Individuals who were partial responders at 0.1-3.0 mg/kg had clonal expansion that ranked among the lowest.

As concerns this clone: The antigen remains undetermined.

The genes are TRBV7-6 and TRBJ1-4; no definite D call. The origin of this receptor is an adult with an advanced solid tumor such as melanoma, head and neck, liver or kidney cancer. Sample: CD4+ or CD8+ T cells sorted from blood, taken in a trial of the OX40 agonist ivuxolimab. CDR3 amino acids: CASSLASGGNEKLFF. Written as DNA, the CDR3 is TGTGCCAGCAGCTTAGCGTCCGGCGGTAATGAAAAACTGTTTTTT.